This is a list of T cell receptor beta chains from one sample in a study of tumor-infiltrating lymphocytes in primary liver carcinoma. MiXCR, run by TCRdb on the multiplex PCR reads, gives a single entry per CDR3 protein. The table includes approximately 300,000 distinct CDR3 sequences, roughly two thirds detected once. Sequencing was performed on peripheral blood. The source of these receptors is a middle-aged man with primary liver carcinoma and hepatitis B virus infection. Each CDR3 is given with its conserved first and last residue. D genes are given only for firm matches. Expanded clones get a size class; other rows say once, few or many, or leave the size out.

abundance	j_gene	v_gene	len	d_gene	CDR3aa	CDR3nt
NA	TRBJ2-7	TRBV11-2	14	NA	CADSLIGSSYEQYF	TGTGCCGACAGCTTAATTGGTTCCTCCTACGAGCAGTACTTC
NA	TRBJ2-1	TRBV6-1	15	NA	CASREERQAYKERFF	TGTGCTAGCAGAGAAGAGCGGCAAGCCTACAAAGAGCGGTTCTTC
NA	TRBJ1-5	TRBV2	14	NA	CASRGDRSNQPQHF	TGTGCCAGCAGGGGGGACCGTAGCAATCAGCCCCAGCATTTT
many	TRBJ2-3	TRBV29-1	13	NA	CSVEGGGTDTQYF	TGCAGCGTTGAAGGAGGGGGCACAGATACGCAGTATTTT
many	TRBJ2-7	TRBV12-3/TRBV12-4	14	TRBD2	CASSLGSGSHEQYF	TGTGCCAGCAGTTTAGGCAGCGGGAGTCACGAGCAGTACTTC
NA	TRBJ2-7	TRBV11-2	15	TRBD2	CASRDGLAGEGEQYF	TGTGCCAGCAGAGATGGACTAGCGGGAGAGGGCGAGCAGTACTTC
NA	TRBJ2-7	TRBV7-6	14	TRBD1	CANSSGQGRYEQYF	TGTGCCAACAGCTCGGGACAGGGACGGTACGAGCAGTACTTC
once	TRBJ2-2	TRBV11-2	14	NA	CASRLPEAGGELFF	TGCGCCAGCAGGCTCCCCGAGGCGGGCGGGGAGCTGTTTTTT
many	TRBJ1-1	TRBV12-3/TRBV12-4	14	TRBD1	CASIPGQPNTEAFF	TGTGCCAGCATTCCGGGACAGCCAAACACTGAAGCTTTCTTT
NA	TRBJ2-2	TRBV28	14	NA	CASTIQDPNGELFF	TGTGCCAGCACCATACAGGACCCCAACGGGGAGCTGTTTTTT
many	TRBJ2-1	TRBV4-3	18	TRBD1	CASSQVPGEGATYNEQFF	TGCGCCAGCAGCCAAGTGCCCGGAGAGGGGGCCACCTACAATGAGCAGTTCTTC
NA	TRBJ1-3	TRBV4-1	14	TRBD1	CASSQGQGTNTIYF	TGCGCCAGCAGCCAGGGACAGGGAACGAACACCATATATTTT
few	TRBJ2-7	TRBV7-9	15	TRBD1	CASSLSGGTLGEQYF	TGTGCCAGCAGCTTATCAGGGGGAACCCTCGGCGAGCAGTACTTC
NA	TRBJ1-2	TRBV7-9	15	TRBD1	CASSQEGAATYGYTF	TGTGCCAGCAGTCAGGAGGGGGCCGCGACCTATGGCTACACCTTC
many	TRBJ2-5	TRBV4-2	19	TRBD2	CASSQDGTSGRAYQETQYF	TGTGCCAGCAGCCAAGACGGGACTAGCGGGAGGGCTTACCAAGAGACCCAGTACTTC
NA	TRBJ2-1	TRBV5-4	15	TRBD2	CANSLEGTINNEQFF	TGTGCCAACAGCTTGGAAGGGACTATTAACAATGAGCAGTTCTTC
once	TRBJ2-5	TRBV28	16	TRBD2	CASSIAGGLLSETQYF	TGTGCCAGCAGTATAGCGGGAGGACTCTTATCGGAGACCCAGTACTTC
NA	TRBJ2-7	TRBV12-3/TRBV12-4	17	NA	CANSTFVWGRDVSEQYF	TGTGCCAACAGTACATTTGTGTGGGGGCGAGATGTCAGCGAGCAGTACTTC
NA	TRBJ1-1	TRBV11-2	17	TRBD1	CASSLLWTGGANTEVFF	TGTGCCAGCAGCTTACTCTGGACAGGGGGCGCGAACACTGAAGTTTTCTTT
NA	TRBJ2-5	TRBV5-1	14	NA	CASSRNRDAETQYF	TGCGCCAGCAGCCGTAACAGGGACGCGGAGACCCAGTACTTC
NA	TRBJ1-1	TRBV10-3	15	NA	CAISESRGGNTEAFF	TGTGCCATCAGTGAGTCCCGTGGTGGGAACACTGAAGCTTTCTTT
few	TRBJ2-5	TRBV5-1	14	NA	CASSLLGLAETQYF	TGCGCCAGCAGCTTGTTAGGGTTAGCGGAGACCCAGTACTTC
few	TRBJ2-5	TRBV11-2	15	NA	CASSSAPGGQETQYF	TGTGCCAGCAGCTCCGCCCCTGGGGGGCAAGAGACCCAGTACTTC
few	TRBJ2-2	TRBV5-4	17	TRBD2	CASSLGTSGQGTGELFF	TGTGCCAGCAGCCTCGGGACTAGCGGCCAGGGCACCGGGGAGCTGTTTTTT
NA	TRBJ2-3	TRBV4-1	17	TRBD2	CAGSLTSPAGDTDTQYF	TGCGCCGGCAGCCTCACGAGCCCAGCGGGGGACACAGATACGCAGTATTTT
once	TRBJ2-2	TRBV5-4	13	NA	CASGLGGPRELFF	TGTGCCAGCGGCTTGGGCGGCCCCAGGGAGCTGTTTTTT